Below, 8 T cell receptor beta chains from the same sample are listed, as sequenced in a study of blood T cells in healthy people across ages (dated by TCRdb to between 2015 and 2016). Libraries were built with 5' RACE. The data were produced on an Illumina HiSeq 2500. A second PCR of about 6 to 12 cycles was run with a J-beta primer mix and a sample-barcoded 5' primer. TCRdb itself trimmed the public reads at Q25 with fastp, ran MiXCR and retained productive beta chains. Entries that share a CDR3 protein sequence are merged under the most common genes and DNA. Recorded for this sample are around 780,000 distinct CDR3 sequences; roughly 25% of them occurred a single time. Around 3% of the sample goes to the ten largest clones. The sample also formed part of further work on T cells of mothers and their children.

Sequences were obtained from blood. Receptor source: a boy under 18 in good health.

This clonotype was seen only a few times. The CDR3 DNA sequence: TGTGCCAGCAGCCGCCGGGGGAAGATAGCGGCTGAGACCCAGTACTTC. Protein product: CASSRRGKIAAETQYF. The chain carries TRBV3-1 and TRBJ2-5; maybe TRBD2 (6 bases). The CDR3 runs 16 residues. Germline values: CDR1 LGHDT, CDR2 YNNKEL (reference sequence). The V and J ends lost 4 bases and 5 bases respectively, with 20 bases between them.

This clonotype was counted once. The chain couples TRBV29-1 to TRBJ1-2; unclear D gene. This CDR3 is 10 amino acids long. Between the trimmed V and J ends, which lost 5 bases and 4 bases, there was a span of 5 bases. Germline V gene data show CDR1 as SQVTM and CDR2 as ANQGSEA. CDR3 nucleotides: TGCAGCGTTCTCGGCTATGGCTACACCTTC. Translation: CSVLGYGYTF.

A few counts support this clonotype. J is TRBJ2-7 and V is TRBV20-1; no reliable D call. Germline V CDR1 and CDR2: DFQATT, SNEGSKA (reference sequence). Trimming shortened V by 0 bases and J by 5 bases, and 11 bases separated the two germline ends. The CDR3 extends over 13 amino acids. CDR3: CSARDPQINEQYF. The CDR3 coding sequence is TGCAGTGCTAGAGATCCCCAGATCAACGAGCAGTACTTC.

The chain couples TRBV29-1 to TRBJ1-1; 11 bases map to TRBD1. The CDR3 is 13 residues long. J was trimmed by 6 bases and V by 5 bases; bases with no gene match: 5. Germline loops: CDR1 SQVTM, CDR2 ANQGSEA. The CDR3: CSVLGQGVSEAFF. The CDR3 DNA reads TGCAGCGTTCTGGGACAGGGGGTTTCTGAAGCTTTCTTT.

The CDR3 loop is CSVYTGDEKLFF. In DNA, the CDR3 is TGCAGCGTATACACGGGGGATGAAAAACTGTTTTTT. The chain couples TRBV29-1 to TRBJ1-4, with a tentative D call TRBD1 (5 bases). Germline V gene sequence: CDR1 SQVTM, CDR2 ANQGSEA. The CDR3 extends over 12 amino acids. V was trimmed by 6 bases and J by 6 bases, leaving 11 bases between them. Full variable domain (rest looked up from reference TRBV29-1 and TRBJ1-4): SAVISQKPSRDICQRGTSLTIQCQVDSQVTMMFWYRQQPGQSLTLIATANQGSEATYESGFVIDKFPISRPNLTFSTLTVSNMSPEDSSIYLCSVYTGDEKLFFGSGTQLSVL.

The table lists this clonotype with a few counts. CDR3: CASSLSTGVLTDTQYF. The CDR3 nucleotides are TGTGCCAGCAGTTTATCGACAGGGGTTCTCACAGATACGCAGTATTTT. This chain links TRBV27 with TRBJ2-3, with 8 bases fitting TRBD1. With 0 bases clipped from V and 2 bases from J, the junction kept 4 bases outside the gene matches. The CDR3 sequence is 16 residues long. CDR1 MNHEY and CDR2 SMNVEV come from the germline V gene (reference sequence).

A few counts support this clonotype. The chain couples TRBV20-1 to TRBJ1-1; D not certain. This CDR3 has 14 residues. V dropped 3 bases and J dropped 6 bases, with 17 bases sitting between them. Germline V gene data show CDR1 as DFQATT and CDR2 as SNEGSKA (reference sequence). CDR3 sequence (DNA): TGCAGTGCTAGGCCCCTGGGAGGGAGGGCTGAAGCTTTCTTT. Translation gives CSARPLGGRAEAFF.

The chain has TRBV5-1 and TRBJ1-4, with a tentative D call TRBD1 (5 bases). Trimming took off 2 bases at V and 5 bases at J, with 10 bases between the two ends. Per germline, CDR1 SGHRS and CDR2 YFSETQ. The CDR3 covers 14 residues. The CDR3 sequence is CASSLMQGNEKLFF. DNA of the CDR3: TGCGCCAGCAGCTTAATGCAGGGAAATGAAAAACTGTTTTTT.